Sequencing of this TCR beta chain was carried out in a study of T-cell memory formation after mild COVID-19. UMIs and sample barcodes were carried by the TCR alpha and TCR beta cDNA libraries that 5'RACE produced using constant-segment primers. TCRdb reprocessed the 5' RACE reads with MiXCR, giving one entry per CDR3 protein. Found here are 300,000 to 400,000 distinct CDR3 sequences, about an eighth of them singletons; the top ten hold about a fifth. Germline trimming cut 4 bases from V and 3 bases from J; bases unmatched to any gene: 11. CDR1 and CDR2 (germline): SEHNR, FQNEAQ (reference sequence). This CDR3 region has 17 residues. Comments on this clonotype: No antigen is known for it.

Study observations and caveats: CD4/CD8 balance characterized clones contracting day 15 to 85, and CD4+ skew characterized later expanders.

The sample consisted of PBMCs or a T cell subset sorted from them (not recorded which). The gene calls are TRBV7-9 and TRBJ1-4; 7 bases fit TRBD1. The receptor was derived from a man between 18 and 29 years old who had mild COVID-19 (a few samples of this study predate the infection). Cell type and time point are not known. The DNA for the CDR3 is TGTGCCAGCAGCTATCGACAGGGCCATTTTCCTAATGAAAAACTGTTTTTT. Translation gives CASSYRQGHFPNEKLFF.